The source of this TCR beta chain is a study of CD8 T cells in ankylosing spondylitis. Study results and caveats: Blood from ankylosing spondylitis patients appeared to carry a characteristic eight-variant TCR beta motif. Relatively rare in peripheral blood, disease-linked clones were also CD8+.

Quantitative 5'-RACE with molecular barcodes generated TCR beta libraries. Via MiXCR, TCRdb re-called the 5' RACE reads, giving one row per CDR3 protein. The data hold about 500,000 distinct CDR3 sequences, with roughly 13% observed a single time. Trimming took off 4 bases at V and 8 bases at J, with 14 bases between the two ends. Per germline, CDR1 MNHNS and CDR2 SASEGT. The CDR3 length is 13 residues. Comments on this clonotype: What it recognizes is unknown.

This receptor was identified in a male donor with ankylosing spondylitis. The source material was blood, either unsorted or a sorted T cell fraction (not recorded which). This chain uses TRBV6-1 with TRBJ1-2, with a tentative D call TRBD1 (5 bases). CDR3 nucleotides: TGTGCCAGCAGTGCACAGGTATCTGGAGGCTACACCTTC. This sequence encodes CASSAQVSGGYTF.